This entry features one TCR beta chain sequence. Its antigen is unknown. The approximately 120-subject validation cohort, separate from the approximately 670-subject first cohort, included the donors. This sample was taken from a study of cytomegalovirus exposure and HLA in healthy donors. Libraries were prepared by immunoSEQ multiplex PCR; TCRdb keeps only in-frame clonotypes and omits some of them. Of 250,000 or so clones in the sample, less than 90% were seen once. General study findings and limits: First-cohort TCR clusters were later found to tend to co-occur in the 120 or so validation repertoires. The study put under 200 TCR beta chains on its list as cytomegalovirus-associated.

The germline V gene has CDR1 GTSNPN and CDR2 SVGIG (reference sequence). This CDR3 has 13 amino acids. Between the trimmed V and J ends, which lost 3 bases and 7 bases, there was a span of 13 bases. The material sequenced was PBMCs. This rearrangement joins TRBV30 to TRBJ2-1, with a weak D call TRBD2 (5 bases). The receptor comes from a man aged 18 to 35 in good health and CMV-seropositive. The CDR3 DNA follows: TGTGCCTGGAGCGACACTAGGACGAATGAGCAGTTCTTC. Translated: CAWSDTRTNEQFF.